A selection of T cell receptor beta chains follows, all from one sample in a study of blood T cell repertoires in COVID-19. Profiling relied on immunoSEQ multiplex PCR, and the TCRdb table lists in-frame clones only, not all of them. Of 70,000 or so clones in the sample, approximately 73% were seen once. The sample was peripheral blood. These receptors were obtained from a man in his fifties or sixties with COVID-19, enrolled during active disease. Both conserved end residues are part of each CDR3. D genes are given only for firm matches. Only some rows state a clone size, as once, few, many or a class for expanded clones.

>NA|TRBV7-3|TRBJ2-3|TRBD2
TGTGCCAGCAGCTTAGGGGCTGTAGCGGGGGGCACAGATACGCAGTATTTT
CASSLGAVAGGTDTQYF
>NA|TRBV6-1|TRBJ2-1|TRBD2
TGTGCCAGCAGTGAATCTTTCGGGGGGTCTTCCTACAATGAGCAGTTCTTC
CASSESFGGSSYNEQFF
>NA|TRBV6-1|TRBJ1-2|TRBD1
TGTGCCAGCAGTGTACAGGGGTTCTTCCCCGATGGCCATGGCTACACCTTC
CASSVQGFFPDGHGYTF
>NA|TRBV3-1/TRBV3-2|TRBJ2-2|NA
TGTGCCAGCAGCGCGAGACAGAACACCGGGGAGCTGTTTTTT
CASSARQNTGELFF
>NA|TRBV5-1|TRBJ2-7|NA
TGCGCCAGCAGAATCGGCTCGAGGAACGAGCAGTACTTC
CASRIGSRNEQYF
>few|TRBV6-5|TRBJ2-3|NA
TGTGCCAGCAGCCATTCAGATACGCAGTATTTT
CASSHSDTQYF
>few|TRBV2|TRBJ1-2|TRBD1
TGTGCCAGCAGTGAAGCGCCCCAGGGGGCTGGCTACACCTTC
CASSEAPQGAGYTF
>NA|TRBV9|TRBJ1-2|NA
TGTGCCAGCAACTTAGGGGCTGACTATGGCTACACCTTC
CASNLGADYGYTF
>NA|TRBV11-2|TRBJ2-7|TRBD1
TGTGCCAGCAGCTCCTACAGGGGAAGTAGTGAGGAGCAGTACTTC
CASSSYRGSSEEQYF
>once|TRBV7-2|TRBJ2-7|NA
TGTGCCAGCAGCTCCTCTGCGAGCGCGGGCTACGAGCAGTACTTC
CASSSSASAGYEQYF
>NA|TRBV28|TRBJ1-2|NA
TGTGCCAGCAGTTTGACAGACCCCGCCTATGGCTACACCTTC
CASSLTDPAYGYTF
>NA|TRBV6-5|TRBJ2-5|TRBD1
TGTGCCAGCAGGGACACAGGGGGACAGGAGACCCAGTACTTC
CASRDTGGQETQYF
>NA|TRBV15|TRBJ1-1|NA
TGTGCCACCAGCCAGGGTGGCACTGAAGCTTTCTTT
CATSQGGTEAFF
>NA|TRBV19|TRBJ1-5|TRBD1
TGTGCCAGTAGTATAGGGACAGGGGGGTGGGAGCCCCAGCATTTT
CASSIGTGGWEPQHF
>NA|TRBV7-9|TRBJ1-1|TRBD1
TGTGCCAGCAGCGCTACAGGGGGCGGAACTGAAGCTTTCTTT
CASSATGGGTEAFF
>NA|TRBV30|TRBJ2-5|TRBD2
TGTGCCTGGAGTCCGACTAGCGGCCGTGTGGCCCAGTACTTC
CAWSPTSGRVAQYF
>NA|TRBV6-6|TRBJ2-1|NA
TGTGCCAGCAGTTACTCTGGGAGCAATGAGCAGTTCTTC
CASSYSGSNEQFF
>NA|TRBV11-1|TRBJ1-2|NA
TGTGCCAGCAGCCCCCGACGAGGCTCGGACTATGGCTACACCTTC
CASSPRRGSDYGYTF
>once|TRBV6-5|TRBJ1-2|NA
TGTGCCAGCAGTTCGACTATGGATGGCTACACCTTC
CASSSTMDGYTF
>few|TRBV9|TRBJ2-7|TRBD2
TGTGCCAGCAGCGTAGGTATCGGGACTAGAATGGAGCAGTACTTC
CASSVGIGTRMEQYF
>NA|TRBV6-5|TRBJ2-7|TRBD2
TGTGCCAGCATGCAGCGGGACTCCTACGAGCAGTACTTC
CASMQRDSYEQYF
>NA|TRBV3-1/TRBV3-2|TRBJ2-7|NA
TGTGCCAGCAGCCAAGCACTCGAGCAGTACTTC
CASSQALEQYF
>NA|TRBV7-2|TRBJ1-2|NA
TGTGCCAGCAGTTATCGTGTGGGGGGAGACGGCTACACCTTC
CASSYRVGGDGYTF
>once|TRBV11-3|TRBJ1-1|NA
TGTGCCAGCAGCTTAGATTGGCTGAACACTGAAGCTTTCTTT
CASSLDWLNTEAFF
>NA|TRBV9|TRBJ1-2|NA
TGTGCCAGCAGCGTCCCTAGAGCGGGAGAAAACTATGGCTACACCTTC
CASSVPRAGENYGYTF
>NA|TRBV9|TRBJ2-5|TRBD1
TGTGCCAGCAGCGTAGCGGCAGGGGGCTTTCGTTTTGGGTACCAAGAGACCCAGTACTTC
CASSVAAGGFRFGYQETQYF
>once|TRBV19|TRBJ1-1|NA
TGTGCCAGTACCTTTGGGGGGGGGAACACTGAAGCTTTCTTT
CASTFGGGNTEAFF
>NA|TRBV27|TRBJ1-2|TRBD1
TGTGCCAGCAGTCACGGGACAGGGAGAGCTAACTATGGCTACACCTTC
CASSHGTGRANYGYTF